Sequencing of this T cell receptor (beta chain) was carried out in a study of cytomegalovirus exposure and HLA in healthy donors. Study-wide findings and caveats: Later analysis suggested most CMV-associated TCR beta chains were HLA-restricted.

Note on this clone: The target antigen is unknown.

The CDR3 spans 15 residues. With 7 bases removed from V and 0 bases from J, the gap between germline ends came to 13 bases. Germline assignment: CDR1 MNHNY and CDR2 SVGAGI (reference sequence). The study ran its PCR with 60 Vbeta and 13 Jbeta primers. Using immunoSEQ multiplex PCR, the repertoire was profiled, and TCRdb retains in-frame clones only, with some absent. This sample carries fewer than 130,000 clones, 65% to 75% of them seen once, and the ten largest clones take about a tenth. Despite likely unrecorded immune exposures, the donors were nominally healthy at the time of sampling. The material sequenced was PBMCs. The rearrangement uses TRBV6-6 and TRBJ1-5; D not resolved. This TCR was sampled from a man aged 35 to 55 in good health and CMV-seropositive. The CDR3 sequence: CASTLFPYSNQPQHF. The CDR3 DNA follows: TGTGCCAGCACCTTATTCCCCTATAGCAATCAGCCCCAGCATTTT.